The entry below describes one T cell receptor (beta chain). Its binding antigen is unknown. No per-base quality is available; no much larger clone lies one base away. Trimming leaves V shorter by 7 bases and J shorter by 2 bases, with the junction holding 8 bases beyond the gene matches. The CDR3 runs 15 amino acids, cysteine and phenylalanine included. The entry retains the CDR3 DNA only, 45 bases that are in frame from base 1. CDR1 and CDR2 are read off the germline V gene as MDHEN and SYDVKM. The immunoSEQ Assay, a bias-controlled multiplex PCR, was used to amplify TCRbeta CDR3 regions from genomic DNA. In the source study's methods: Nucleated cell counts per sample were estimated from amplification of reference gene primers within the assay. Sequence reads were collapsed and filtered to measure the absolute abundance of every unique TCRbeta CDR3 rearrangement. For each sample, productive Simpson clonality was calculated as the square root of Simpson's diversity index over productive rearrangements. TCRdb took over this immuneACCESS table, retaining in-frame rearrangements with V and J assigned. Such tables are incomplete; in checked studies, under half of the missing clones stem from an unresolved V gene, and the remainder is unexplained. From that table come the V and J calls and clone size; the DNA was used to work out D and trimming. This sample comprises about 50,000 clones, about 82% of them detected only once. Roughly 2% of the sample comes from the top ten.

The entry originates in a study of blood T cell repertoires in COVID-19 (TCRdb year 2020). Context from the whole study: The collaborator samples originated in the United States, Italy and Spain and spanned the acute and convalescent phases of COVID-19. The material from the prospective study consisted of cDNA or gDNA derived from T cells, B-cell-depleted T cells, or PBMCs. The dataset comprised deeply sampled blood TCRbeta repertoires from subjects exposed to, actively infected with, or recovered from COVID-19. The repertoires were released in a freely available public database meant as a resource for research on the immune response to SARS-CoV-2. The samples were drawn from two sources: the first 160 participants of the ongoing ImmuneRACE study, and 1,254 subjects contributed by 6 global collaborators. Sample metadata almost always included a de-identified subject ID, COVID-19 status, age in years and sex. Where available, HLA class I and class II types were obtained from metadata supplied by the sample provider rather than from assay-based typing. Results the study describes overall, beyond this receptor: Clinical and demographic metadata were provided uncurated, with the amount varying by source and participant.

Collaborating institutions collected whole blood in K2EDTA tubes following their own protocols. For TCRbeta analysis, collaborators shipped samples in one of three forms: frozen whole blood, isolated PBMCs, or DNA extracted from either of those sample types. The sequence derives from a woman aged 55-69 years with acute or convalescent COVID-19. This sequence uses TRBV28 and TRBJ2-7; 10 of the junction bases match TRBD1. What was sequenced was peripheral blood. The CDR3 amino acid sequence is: CASISSGTGAYEQYF. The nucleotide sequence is TGTGCCAGCATCAGCTCCGGGACAGGGGCCTACGAGCAGTACTTC. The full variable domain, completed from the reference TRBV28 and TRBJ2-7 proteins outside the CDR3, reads DVKVTQSSRYLVKRTGEKVFLECVQDMDHENMFWYRQDPGLGLRLIYFSYDVKMKEKGDIPEGYSVSREKKERFSLILESASTNQTSMYLCASISSGTGAYEQYFGPGTRLTVT.